This is a list of T cell receptor beta chains from one sample in a study of T cells after yellow fever vaccination. TCRdb re-derived calls from the 5' RACE reads in MiXCR, one entry per CDR3 protein. The sample consists of 300,000 to 350,000 distinct CDR3 sequences, approximately 4% of them appearing once. Here the sequenced sample was PBMCs, taken 5 days after the yellow fever booster vaccination. These receptors were collected from a man in his late teens or twenties who received the YFV17D yellow fever vaccine. CDR3s include the opening cysteine and the closing phenylalanine or tryptophan. Fields, in order: D gene, V gene, clone size, J gene, CDR3 DNA, CDR3 protein. A D gene is named only where the DNA matches it firmly. Rows give clone size only sometimes, using once, few, many, or a class for an expanded clone.

.,TRBV4-2,few,TRBJ1-5,TGTGCCAGCAGGCAAGAAGGGGGGAGTAGCAATCAGCCCCAGCATTTT,CASRQEGGSSNQPQHF
.,TRBV7-2,many,TRBJ1-2,TGTGCCAGCAGCTTATCCGGGCGAGACTATGGCTACACCTTC,CASSLSGRDYGYTF
.,TRBV6-1,.,TRBJ2-1,TGTGCCAGCAGCTATATTGATGAGCAGTTCTTC,CASSYIDEQFF
.,TRBV2,.,TRBJ1-2,TGTGCCAGCGGAGACTCCAGGGACTATGGCTACACCTTC,CASGDSRDYGYTF
TRBD2,TRBV24-1,few,TRBJ2-5,TGTGCCACCAGTGACCCTGCGGGGACTAGCCCCGCCTCGGAGACCCAGTACTTC,CATSDPAGTSPASETQYF
.,TRBV7-2,many,TRBJ2-1,TGTGCCAGCAGCTTGAGAGACAATGAGCAGTTCTTC,CASSLRDNEQFF
TRBD1,TRBV4-1,many,TRBJ2-1,TGCGCCAGCAGCCAAATAGGACAGGTTCTATTC,CASSQIGQVLF
TRBD2,TRBV5-6,.,TRBJ2-3,TGTGCCAGCAGCTTTCCGGTCCTTGGGGGGGTCACAGATACGCAGTATTTT,CASSFPVLGGVTDTQYF
.,TRBV19,many,TRBJ1-6,TGTGCCAGTAGTATACAGACCCAGAATTCACCCCTCCACTTT,CASSIQTQNSPLHF
TRBD1,TRBV24-1,few,TRBJ2-1,TGTGCCACCAGTGCGTCTCGCCCCAGGGGACAGGCTGAGCAGTTCTTC,CATSASRPRGQAEQFF
TRBD1,TRBV6-5,few,TRBJ2-7,TGTGCCAGCAGTCCCACACGGCCCGGGACAGGGGGTTACGAGCAGTACTTC,CASSPTRPGTGGYEQYF
TRBD2,TRBV15,few,TRBJ2-3,TGTGCCACCAGCAGGAGCGGGGGGGATCAAGATACGCAGTATTTT,CATSRSGGDQDTQYF
TRBD1,TRBV6-2/TRBV6-3,many,TRBJ2-7,TGTGCCAGCAGATATCTGACAGGGGGTTACGAGCAGTACTTC,CASRYLTGGYEQYF
TRBD1,TRBV5-1,.,TRBJ1-5,TGCGCCAGTCGACAGGGGCCTTATAGCAATCAGCCCCAGCATTTT,CASRQGPYSNQPQHF
TRBD2,TRBV4-2,.,TRBJ2-3,TGTGCCAGCAGCCAAGAAGAGGGCGGGGGATCAGATACGCAGTATTTT,CASSQEEGGGSDTQYF
.,TRBV4-1,few,TRBJ2-3,TGCGCCAGCAGCCAATTTGGTCCAACAGATACGCAGTATTTT,CASSQFGPTDTQYF
TRBD1,TRBV20-1,many,TRBJ2-7,TGCAGTGCTAGATCCGGACAGGGGCAGTACTTC,CSARSGQGQYF
TRBD1,TRBV2,.,TRBJ2-2,TGTGCCAGCAGTCCCCGTGACAGGGGGCAACTCACCGGGGAGCTGTTTTTT,CASSPRDRGQLTGELFF
.,TRBV3-1,.,TRBJ1-1,TGTGCCAGCAGCCAAGGTGAGAGAGCTTTCTTT,CASSQGERAFF
TRBD1,TRBV13,few,TRBJ2-7,TGTGCCAGCAGCTTAGGACAGGGGGCTTTGTACGAGCAGTACTTC,CASSLGQGALYEQYF
TRBD2,TRBV12-3/TRBV12-4,few,TRBJ2-5,TGTGCCAGCAAAATAGCGGGGGCCGGAGAGACCCAGTACTTC,CASKIAGAGETQYF
.,TRBV28,.,TRBJ2-7,TGTGCCAGCAGTTTATACGGGGGAAACTCCTACGAGCAGTACTTC,CASSLYGGNSYEQYF
.,TRBV12-5,few,TRBJ1-2,TGTGCTAGTGGCGGATCCTCCGATGGCTACACCTTC,CASGGSSDGYTF
.,TRBV13,many,TRBJ1-6,TGTGCCAGCAGCTTCCGGAGGAGAACACATAATTCACCCCTCCACTTT,CASSFRRRTHNSPLHF
TRBD2,TRBV12-3/TRBV12-4,.,TRBJ2-7,TGTGCCAGCAGTTTAGCTGGCGGGGGGTCCTACGAGCAGTACTTC,CASSLAGGGSYEQYF
.,TRBV27,few,TRBJ2-5,TGTGCCAGCAGTTTATCCCTCTCCGCGGGGGCCCAAGAGACCCAGTACTTC,CASSLSLSAGAQETQYF
TRBD1,TRBV20-1,.,TRBJ1-2,TGCAGTGCTAGAACTAGAAGCACAGGGGCCTCTAACTATGGCTACACCTTC,CSARTRSTGASNYGYTF
.,TRBV27,.,TRBJ2-7,TGTGCCAGCAGCCCCCTCCTGGGGGTTTACGAGCAGTACTTC,CASSPLLGVYEQYF
.,TRBV6-6,few,TRBJ2-6,TGTGCCAGCAGAGAGGTTGGCTCTGGGGCCAACGTCCTGACTTTC,CASREVGSGANVLTF
.,TRBV6-5,few,TRBJ1-6,TGTGCCAGCAGCCTTCGACGGAGGGGGTCTAATTCACCCCTCCACTTT,CASSLRRRGSNSPLHF
.,TRBV5-1,.,TRBJ1-6,TGCGCCAGCAGCTTGGCTGGAGTTTATTCACCCCTCCACTTT,CASSLAGVYSPLHF
.,TRBV7-9,many,TRBJ2-5,TGTGCCAGCAGTCGGAGCTGGATGGAGACCCAGTACTTC,CASSRSWMETQYF
.,TRBV24-1,few,TRBJ2-5,TGTGCCACCAGTGAATCGGGGGTTGAGACCCAGTACTTC,CATSESGVETQYF
.,TRBV5-1,few,TRBJ2-2,TGCGCCAGCAGCTTTACTTCACCGATCGGGGAGCTGTTTTTT,CASSFTSPIGELFF
.,TRBV11-2,few,TRBJ2-5,TGTGCCAGCAGCCCAGAGGACGGGGAGACCCAGTACTTC,CASSPEDGETQYF
.,TRBV29-1,many,TRBJ1-3,TGCAGCGCAAGTCCGCAGGGGAACACCATATATTTT,CSASPQGNTIYF
.,TRBV29-1,.,TRBJ1-3,TGCAGCGTCGAAGGGGCGGGAGGAAACACCATATATTTT,CSVEGAGGNTIYF
.,TRBV7-2,few,TRBJ2-5,TGTGCCAGCAGCTTAGTGGCAGGGGCGGGGGAGACCCAGTACTTC,CASSLVAGAGETQYF
TRBD2,TRBV7-6,.,TRBJ2-3,TGTGCCAGCAGCTTAGGGGCTCTAGCGGGGGGCCCTGGGGGCACAGATACGCAGTATTTT,CASSLGALAGGPGGTDTQYF
TRBD1,TRBV12-3/TRBV12-4,.,TRBJ1-6,TGTGCCAGCAGCCTGAGGGGACAGGGCTCTATATCACCCCTCCACTTT,CASSLRGQGSISPLHF
.,TRBV5-5,.,TRBJ2-1,TGTGCCAGCAGCACCAGGGCGCAGGTAGATGAGCAGTTCTTC,CASSTRAQVDEQFF
.,TRBV20-1,.,TRBJ1-2,TGCAGTGCTAGAGCGAGGGACCGGGGCTACACCTTC,CSARARDRGYTF
.,TRBV30,many,TRBJ1-1,TGTGCCTGGAGTATGCAGGTGAACACTGAAGCTTTCTTT,CAWSMQVNTEAFF
.,TRBV7-2,many,TRBJ1-6,TGTGCCAGCAGCTTAGGGCAGACCCGAGGCTCCTATAATTCACCCCTCCACTTT,CASSLGQTRGSYNSPLHF
.,TRBV4-3,many,TRBJ1-1,TGCGCCAGCAGCCAAGATGGGAGAGGCACTGAAGCTTTCTTT,CASSQDGRGTEAFF
TRBD1,TRBV5-1,few,TRBJ1-5,TGCGCCAGCAGCGTGACAGGGGCGGATCAGCCCCAGCATTTT,CASSVTGADQPQHF
.,TRBV11-2,.,TRBJ2-1,TGTGCCAGCAGCGAACCCGGGGGGCGTTACAATGAGCAGTTCTTC,CASSEPGGRYNEQFF
.,TRBV5-6,many,TRBJ1-1,TGTGCCAGCAGCTTGGATAGGTTAGCTGAAGCTTTCTTT,CASSLDRLAEAFF
.,TRBV19,few,TRBJ2-3,TGTGCCAGTCGACCACTAGTTCGTGGGACAGATACGCAGTATTTT,CASRPLVRGTDTQYF
TRBD1,TRBV5-1,many,TRBJ2-5,TGCGCCAGCAGCCCCGGACAGGCTGGGTACCAAGAGACCCAGTACTTC,CASSPGQAGYQETQYF
.,TRBV29-1,.,TRBJ1-1,TGCAGCGTCGGGGACACTTACGGTGAAGCTTTCTTT,CSVGDTYGEAFF
TRBD1,TRBV6-5,many,TRBJ2-5,TGTGCCAGCAGTTCGCCGGGACAGGGGAGGCATGAGACCCAGTACTTC,CASSSPGQGRHETQYF
TRBD1,TRBV4-3,many,TRBJ2-7,TGCGCCAGCAGCCCGCGGACAGGGGGGGACTACGAGCAGTACTTC,CASSPRTGGDYEQYF
TRBD2,TRBV27,few,TRBJ2-7,TGTGCCAGCAGCCGAGGGACTAGCGGGGAGCGGGAGCAGTACTTC,CASSRGTSGEREQYF
TRBD1,TRBV6-5,few,TRBJ2-5,TGTGCCACAGGCCCACACAGGGGGATTGTCGGGCAAGAGACCCAGTACTTC,CATGPHRGIVGQETQYF